The table lists the clone carrying this T cell receptor beta chain with a count of one. The entry originates in a study of blood T cell repertoires in COVID-19. Study-wide context: PBMCs, B-cell-depleted T cells, or T cells were the source of the cDNA or gDNA that made up the material.

Per the original data handling: From reference gene primer amplification, estimates of nucleated cell counts were derived. Data came from immunoSEQ multiplex PCR; TCRdb stores just in-frame clones and leaves some out. V, J and clone size derive from that table, while D and trimming were established from the DNA sequence. This table has roughly 250,000 clones, 70% to 90% appearing once. Trimming shortened V by 1 base and J by 2 bases, and 9 bases separated the two germline ends. The CDR3 covers 14 residues. Germline CDR1 SGHRS, CDR2 YFSETQ. V is TRBV5-1 and J is TRBJ1-2, with a weak D call TRBD1 (5 bases). This receptor was obtained from a woman aged 40 to 50 with acute or convalescent COVID-19. Sequencing input: peripheral blood. CDR3 sequence reads: CASSLLAGNYGYTF. CDR3 DNA sequence: TGCGCCAGCAGCTTGCTTGCAGGGAACTATGGCTACACCTTC. Together with reference TRBV5-1 and TRBJ1-2, the CDR3 gives the full variable domain: KAGVTQTPRYLIKTRGQQVTLSCSPISGHRSVSWYQQTPGQGLQFLFEYFSETQRNKGNFPGRFSGRQFSNSRSEMNVSTLELGDSALYLCASSLLAGNYGYTFGSGTRLTVV.